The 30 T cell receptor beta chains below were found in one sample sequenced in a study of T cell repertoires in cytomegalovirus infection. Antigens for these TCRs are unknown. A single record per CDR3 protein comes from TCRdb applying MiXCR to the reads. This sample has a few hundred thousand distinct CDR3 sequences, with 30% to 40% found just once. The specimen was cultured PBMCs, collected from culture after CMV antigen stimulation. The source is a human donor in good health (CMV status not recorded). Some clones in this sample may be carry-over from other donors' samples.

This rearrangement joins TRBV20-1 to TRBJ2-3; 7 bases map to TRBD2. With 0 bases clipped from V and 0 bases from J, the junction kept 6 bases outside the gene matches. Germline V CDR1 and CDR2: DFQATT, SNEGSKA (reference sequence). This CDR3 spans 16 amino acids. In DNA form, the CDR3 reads TGCAGTGCTAGAGAGCAGCGGGGTTATAGCACAGATACGCAGTATTTT. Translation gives CSAREQRGYSTDTQYF.

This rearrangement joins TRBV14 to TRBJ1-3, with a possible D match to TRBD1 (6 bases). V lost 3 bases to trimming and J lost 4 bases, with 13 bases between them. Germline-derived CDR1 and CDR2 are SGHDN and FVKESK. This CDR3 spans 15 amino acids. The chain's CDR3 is CASSQGRGSGNTIYF. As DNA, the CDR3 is TGTGCCAGCAGCCAGGGCAGGGGATCCGGAAACACCATATATTTT.

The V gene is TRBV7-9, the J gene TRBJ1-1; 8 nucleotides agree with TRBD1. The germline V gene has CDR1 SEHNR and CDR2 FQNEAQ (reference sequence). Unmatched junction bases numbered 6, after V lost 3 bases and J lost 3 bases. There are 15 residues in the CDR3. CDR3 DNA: TGTGCCAGCAGCTTCGGCAGGGGGCCTGACACTGAAGCTTTCTTT. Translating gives CASSFGRGPDTEAFF. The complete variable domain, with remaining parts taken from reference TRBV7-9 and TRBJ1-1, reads DTGVSQNPRHKITKRGQNVTFRCDPISEHNRLYWYRQTLGQGPEFLTYFQNEAQLEKSRLLSDRFSAERPKGSFSTLEIQRTEQGDSAMYLCASSFGRGPDTEAFFGQGTRLTVV.

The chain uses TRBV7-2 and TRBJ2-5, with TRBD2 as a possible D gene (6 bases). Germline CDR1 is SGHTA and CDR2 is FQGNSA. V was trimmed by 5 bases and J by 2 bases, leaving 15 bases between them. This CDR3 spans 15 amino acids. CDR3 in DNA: TGTGCCAGCAGCCCTCGCGGGACGGCGCAAGAGACCCAGTACTTC. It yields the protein CASSPRGTAQETQYF.

The CDR3, as DNA: TGTGCCAGCAGCGGGGGACTAGCGCTTTCCTACAATGAGCAGTTCTTC. Protein sequence: CASSGGLALSYNEQFF. The J gene is TRBJ2-1, the V gene TRBV5-5, with 10 bases lining up with TRBD2. Germline CDR1 SGHKS, CDR2 YYEKEE (reference sequence). The CDR3 has 16 amino acids. J gave up 1 base and V 4 bases, and 5 bases lay outside the gene matches.

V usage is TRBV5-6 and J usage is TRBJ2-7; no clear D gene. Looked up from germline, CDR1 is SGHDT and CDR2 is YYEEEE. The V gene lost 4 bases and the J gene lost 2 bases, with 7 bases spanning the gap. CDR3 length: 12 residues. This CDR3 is CASSRGAYEQYV. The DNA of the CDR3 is TGTGCCAGCAGCCGCGGCGCCTACGAGCAGTACGTC.

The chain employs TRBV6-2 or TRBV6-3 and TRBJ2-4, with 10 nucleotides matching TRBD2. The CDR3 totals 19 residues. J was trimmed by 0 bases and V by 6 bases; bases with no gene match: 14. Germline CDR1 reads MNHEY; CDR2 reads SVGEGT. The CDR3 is CASSQFVAGGRGAKNIQYF. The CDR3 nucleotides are TGTGCCAGCAGCCAATTCGTAGCGGGAGGACGTGGAGCCAAAAACATTCAGTACTTC.

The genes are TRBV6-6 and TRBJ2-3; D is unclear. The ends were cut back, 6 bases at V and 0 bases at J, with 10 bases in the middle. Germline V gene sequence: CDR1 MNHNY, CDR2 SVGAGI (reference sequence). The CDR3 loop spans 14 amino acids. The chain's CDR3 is CASSGLTSTDTQYF. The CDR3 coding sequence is TGTGCCAGCAGCGGCCTAACGAGCACAGATACGCAGTATTTT.

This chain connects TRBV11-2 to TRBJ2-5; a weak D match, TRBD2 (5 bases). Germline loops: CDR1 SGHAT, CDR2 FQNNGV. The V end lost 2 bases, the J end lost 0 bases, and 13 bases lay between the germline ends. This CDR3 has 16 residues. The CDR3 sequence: CASSLSQVDYQETQYF. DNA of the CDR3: TGTGCCAGCAGCTTAAGCCAGGTGGACTACCAAGAGACCCAGTACTTC. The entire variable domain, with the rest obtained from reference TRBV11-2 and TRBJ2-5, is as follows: EAGVAQSPRYKIIEKRQSVAFWCNPISGHATLYWYQQILGQGPKLLIQFQNNGVVDDSQLPKDRFSAERLKGVDSTLKIQPAKLEDSAVYLCASSLSQVDYQETQYFGPGTRLLVL.

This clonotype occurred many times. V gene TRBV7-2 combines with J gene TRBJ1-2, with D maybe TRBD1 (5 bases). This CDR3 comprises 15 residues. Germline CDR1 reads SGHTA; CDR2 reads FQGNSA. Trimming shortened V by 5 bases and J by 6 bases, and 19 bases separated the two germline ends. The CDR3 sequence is CASSLQAGTPDGYTF. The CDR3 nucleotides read TGTGCCAGCAGCCTCCAAGCCGGGACCCCGGATGGCTACACCTTC.

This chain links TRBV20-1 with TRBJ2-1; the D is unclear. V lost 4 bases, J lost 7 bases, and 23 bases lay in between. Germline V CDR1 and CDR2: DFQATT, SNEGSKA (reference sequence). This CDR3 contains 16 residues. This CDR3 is CSANLLSRTYGNEQFF. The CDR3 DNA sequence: TGCAGTGCTAATCTGCTTTCGCGAACCTACGGGAATGAGCAGTTCTTC.

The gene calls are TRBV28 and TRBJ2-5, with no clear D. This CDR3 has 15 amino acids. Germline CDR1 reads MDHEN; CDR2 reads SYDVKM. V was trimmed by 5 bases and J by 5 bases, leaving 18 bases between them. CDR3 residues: CASSLSHGSGETQYF. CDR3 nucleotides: TGTGCCAGCAGTCTGTCCCACGGTTCCGGGGAGACCCAGTACTTC.

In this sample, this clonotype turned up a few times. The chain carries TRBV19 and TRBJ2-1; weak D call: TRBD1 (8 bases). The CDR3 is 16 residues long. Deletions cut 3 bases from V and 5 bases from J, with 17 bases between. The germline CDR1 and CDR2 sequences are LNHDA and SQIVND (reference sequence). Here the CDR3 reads CASSIGRTGPHNEQFF. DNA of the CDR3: TGTGCCAGTAGTATCGGGAGGACAGGGCCTCACAATGAGCAGTTCTTC.

CDR3 DNA sequence: TGTGCCAGCAGGGGGGGGGGGACACGAGCCTACGAGCAGTACGTC. Its protein is CASRGGGTRAYEQYV. This chain joins TRBV6-1 and TRBJ2-7; a possible D gene is TRBD2 (7 bases). Trimming removed 6 bases from V and 2 bases from J, with 17 bases in between. Germline CDR1 reads MNHNS; CDR2 reads SASEGT. This CDR3 has 15 residues.

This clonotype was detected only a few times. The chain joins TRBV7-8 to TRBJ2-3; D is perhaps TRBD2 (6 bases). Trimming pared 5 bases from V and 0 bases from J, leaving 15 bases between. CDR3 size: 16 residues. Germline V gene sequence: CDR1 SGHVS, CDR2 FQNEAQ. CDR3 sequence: CASSRGFRESTDTQYF. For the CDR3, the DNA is TGTGCCAGCAGCCGGGGGTTTAGGGAGAGCACAGATACGCAGTATTTT. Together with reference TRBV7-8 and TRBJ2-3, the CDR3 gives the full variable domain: GAGVSQSPRYKVAKRGQDVALRCDPISGHVSLFWYQQALGQGPEFLTYFQNEAQLDKSGLPSDRFFAERPEGSVSTLKIQRTQQEDSAVYLCASSRGFRESTDTQYFGPGTRLTVL.

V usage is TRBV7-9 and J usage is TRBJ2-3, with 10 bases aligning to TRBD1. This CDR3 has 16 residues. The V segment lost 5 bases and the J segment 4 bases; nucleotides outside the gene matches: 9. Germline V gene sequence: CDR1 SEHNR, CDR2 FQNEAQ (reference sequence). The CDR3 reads CASSHRRDRGPDTQYF. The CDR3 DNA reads TGTGCCAGCAGCCATCGCCGGGACAGGGGTCCAGATACGCAGTATTTT.

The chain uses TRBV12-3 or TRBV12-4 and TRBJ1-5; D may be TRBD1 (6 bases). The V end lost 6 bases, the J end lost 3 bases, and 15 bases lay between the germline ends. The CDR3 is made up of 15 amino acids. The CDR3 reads CASRQGQRYNQPQHF. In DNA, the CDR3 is TGTGCCAGCAGACAAGGACAGCGGTACAATCAGCCCCAGCATTTT.

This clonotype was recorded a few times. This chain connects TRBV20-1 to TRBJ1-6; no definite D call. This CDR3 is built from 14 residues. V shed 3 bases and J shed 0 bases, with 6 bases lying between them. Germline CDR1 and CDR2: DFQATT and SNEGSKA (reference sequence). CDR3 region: CSASVPSYNSPLHF. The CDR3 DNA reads TGCAGTGCTAGTGTCCCCTCCTATAATTCACCCCTCCACTTT.

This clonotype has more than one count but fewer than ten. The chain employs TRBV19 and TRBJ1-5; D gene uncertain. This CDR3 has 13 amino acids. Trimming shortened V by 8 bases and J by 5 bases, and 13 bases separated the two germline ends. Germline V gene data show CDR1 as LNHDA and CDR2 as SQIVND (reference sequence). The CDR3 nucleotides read TGTGCCAGTCGGAAAGAGGTCGATCAGCCCCAGCATTTT. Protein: CASRKEVDQPQHF.

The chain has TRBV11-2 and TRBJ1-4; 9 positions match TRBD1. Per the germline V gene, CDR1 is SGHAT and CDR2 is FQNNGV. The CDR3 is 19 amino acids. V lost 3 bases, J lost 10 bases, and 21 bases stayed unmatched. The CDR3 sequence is CASSLAGQGSIPGQRKLFF. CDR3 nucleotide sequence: TGTGCCAGCAGCTTGGCTGGACAGGGGAGTATCCCGGGCCAGAGAAAACTGTTTTTT.

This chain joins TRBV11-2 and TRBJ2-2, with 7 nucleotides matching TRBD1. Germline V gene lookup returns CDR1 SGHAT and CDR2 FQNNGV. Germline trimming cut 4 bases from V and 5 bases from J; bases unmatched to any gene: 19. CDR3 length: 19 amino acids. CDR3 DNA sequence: TGTGCCAGCAGCTCCCACCCCCTGTGGACAGGCTCGAGAACCGGGGAGCTGTTTTTT. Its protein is CASSSHPLWTGSRTGELFF. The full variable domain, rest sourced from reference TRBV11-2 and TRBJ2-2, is EAGVAQSPRYKIIEKRQSVAFWCNPISGHATLYWYQQILGQGPKLLIQFQNNGVVDDSQLPKDRFSAERLKGVDSTLKIQPAKLEDSAVYLCASSSHPLWTGSRTGELFFGEGSRLTVL.

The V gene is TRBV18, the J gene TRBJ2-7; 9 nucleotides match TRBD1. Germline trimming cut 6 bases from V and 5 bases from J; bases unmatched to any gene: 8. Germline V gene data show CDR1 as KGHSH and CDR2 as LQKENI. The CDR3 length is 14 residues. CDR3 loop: CASSPGQGIHEQYF. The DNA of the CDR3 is TGTGCCAGCTCCCCGGGACAGGGCATCCACGAGCAGTACTTC. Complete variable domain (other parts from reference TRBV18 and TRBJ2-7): NAGVMQNPRHLVRRRGQEARLRCSPMKGHSHVYWYRQLPEEGLKFMVYLQKENIIDESGMPKERFSAEFPKEGPSILRIQQVVRGDSAAYFCASSPGQGIHEQYFGPGTRLTVT.

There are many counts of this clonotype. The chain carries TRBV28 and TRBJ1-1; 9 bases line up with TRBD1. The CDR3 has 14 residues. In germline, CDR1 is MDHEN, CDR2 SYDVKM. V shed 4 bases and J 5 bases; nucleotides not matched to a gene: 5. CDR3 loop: CASSSGQGGTEAFF. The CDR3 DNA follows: TGTGCCAGCAGTTCGGGACAGGGAGGAACTGAAGCTTTCTTT.

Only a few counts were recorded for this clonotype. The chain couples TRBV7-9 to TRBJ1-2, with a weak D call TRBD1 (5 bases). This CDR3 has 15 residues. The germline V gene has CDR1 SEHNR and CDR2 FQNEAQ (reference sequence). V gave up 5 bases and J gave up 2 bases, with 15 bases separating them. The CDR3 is CASSPSGQGNYGYTF. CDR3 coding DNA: TGTGCCAGCAGCCCCTCGGGGCAGGGCAACTATGGCTACACCTTC.

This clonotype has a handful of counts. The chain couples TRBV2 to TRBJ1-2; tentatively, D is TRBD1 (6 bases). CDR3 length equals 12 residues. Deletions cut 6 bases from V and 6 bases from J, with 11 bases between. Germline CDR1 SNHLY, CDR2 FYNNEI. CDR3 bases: TGTGCCAGCAGGGAACAGGGTGATGGCTACACCTTC. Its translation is CASREQGDGYTF.

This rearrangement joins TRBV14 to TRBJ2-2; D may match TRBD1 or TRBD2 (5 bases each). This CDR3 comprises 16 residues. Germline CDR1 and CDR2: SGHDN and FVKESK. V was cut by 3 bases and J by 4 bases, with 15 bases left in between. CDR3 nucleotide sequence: TGTGCCAGCAGCCAGAAAGTTTCGAGGGGCACCGGGGAGCTGTTTTTT. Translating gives CASSQKVSRGTGELFF.

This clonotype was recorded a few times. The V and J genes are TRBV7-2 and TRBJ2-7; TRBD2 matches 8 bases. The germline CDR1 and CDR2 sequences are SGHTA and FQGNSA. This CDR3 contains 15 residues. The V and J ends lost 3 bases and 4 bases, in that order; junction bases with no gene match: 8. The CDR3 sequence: CASSLASGSQYEQYF. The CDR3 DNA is TGTGCCAGCAGCTTGGCCAGCGGGAGTCAATACGAGCAGTACTTC.

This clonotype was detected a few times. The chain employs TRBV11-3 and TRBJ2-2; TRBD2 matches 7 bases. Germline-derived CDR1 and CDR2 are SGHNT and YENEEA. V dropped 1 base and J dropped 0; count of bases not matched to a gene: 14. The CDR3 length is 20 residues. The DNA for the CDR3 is TGTGCCAGCAGCTTAGCCCCATGGGGGGGATACCCCGCGAACACCGGGGAGCTGTTTTTT. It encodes CASSLAPWGGYPANTGELFF.

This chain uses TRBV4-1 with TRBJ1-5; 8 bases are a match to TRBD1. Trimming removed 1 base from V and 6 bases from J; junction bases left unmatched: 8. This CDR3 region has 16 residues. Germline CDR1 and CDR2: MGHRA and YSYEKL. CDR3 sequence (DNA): TGCGCCAGCAGCCAAGGGCCCGGGACAGGTCCTCAGCCCCAGCATTTT. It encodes CASSQGPGTGPQPQHF.

This CDR3 reads CAWTRIGGLGETQYF. The DNA of the CDR3 is TGTGCCTGGACCCGTATAGGTGGATTGGGAGAGACCCAGTACTTC. J is TRBJ2-5 and V is TRBV30; D is undetermined. This CDR3 has 15 residues. Trimming removed 4 bases at V and 4 bases at J, with 19 bases between. Germline CDR1 is GTSNPN and CDR2 is SVGIG (reference sequence).